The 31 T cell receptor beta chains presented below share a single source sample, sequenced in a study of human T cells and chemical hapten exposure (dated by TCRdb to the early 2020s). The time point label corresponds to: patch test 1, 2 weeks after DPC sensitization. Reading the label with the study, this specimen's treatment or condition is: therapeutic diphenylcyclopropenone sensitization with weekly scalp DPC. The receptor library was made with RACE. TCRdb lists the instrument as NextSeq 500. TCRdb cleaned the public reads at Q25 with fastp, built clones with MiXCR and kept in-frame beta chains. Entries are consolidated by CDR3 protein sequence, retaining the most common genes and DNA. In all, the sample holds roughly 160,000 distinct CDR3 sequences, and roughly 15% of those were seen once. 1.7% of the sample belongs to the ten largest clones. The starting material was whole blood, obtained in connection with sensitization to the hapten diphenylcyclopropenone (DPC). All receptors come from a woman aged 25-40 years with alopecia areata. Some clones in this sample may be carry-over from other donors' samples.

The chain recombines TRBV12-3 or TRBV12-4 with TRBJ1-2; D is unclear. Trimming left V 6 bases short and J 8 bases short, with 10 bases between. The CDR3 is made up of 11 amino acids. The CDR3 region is CASRRVGGYTF. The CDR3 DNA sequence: TGTGCCAGCAGAAGAGTGGGGGGCTACACCTTC.

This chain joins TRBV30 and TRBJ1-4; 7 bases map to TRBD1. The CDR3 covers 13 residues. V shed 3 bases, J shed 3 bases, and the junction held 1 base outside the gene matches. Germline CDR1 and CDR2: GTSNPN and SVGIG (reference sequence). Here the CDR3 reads CAWRGTANEKLFF. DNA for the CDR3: TGTGCCTGGAGAGGGACAGCTAATGAAAAACTGTTTTTT.

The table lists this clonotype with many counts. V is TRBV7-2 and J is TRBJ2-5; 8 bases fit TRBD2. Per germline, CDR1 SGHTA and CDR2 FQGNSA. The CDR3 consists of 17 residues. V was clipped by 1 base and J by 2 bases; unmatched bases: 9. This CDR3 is CASSLGPGASGQETQYF. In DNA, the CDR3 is TGTGCCAGCAGCTTAGGCCCCGGGGCTAGCGGGCAAGAGACCCAGTACTTC. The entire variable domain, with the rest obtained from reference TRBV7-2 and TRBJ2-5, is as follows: GAGVSQSPSNKVTEKGKDVELRCDPISGHTALYWYRQSLGQGLEFLIYFQGNSAPDKSGLPSDRFSAERTGGSVSTLTIQRTQQEDSAVYLCASSLGPGASGQETQYFGPGTRLLVL.

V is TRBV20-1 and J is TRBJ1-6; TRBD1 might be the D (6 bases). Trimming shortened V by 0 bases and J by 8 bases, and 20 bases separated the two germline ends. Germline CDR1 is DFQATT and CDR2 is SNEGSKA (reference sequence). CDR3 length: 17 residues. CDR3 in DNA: TGCAGTGCTAGAGATCTGGCAGGGGTGGGTTGGGATTCACCCCTCCACTTT. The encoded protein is CSARDLAGVGWDSPLHF.

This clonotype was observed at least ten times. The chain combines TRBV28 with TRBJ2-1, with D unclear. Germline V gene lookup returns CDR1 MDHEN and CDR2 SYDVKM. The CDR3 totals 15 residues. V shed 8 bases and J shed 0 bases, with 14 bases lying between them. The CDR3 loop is CASGVSAPSYNEQFF. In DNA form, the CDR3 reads TGTGCCAGCGGAGTATCAGCGCCCTCCTACAATGAGCAGTTCTTC.

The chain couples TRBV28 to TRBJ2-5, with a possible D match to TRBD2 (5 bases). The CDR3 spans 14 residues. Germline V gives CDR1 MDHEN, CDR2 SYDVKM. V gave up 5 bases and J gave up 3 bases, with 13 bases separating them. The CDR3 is CASSGPGREETQYF. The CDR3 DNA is TGTGCCAGCAGTGGCCCCGGGCGGGAAGAGACCCAGTACTTC. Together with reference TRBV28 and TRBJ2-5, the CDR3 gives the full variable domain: DVKVTQSSRYLVKRTGEKVFLECVQDMDHENMFWYRQDPGLGLRLIYFSYDVKMKEKGDIPEGYSVSREKKERFSLILESASTNQTSMYLCASSGPGREETQYFGPGTRLLVL.

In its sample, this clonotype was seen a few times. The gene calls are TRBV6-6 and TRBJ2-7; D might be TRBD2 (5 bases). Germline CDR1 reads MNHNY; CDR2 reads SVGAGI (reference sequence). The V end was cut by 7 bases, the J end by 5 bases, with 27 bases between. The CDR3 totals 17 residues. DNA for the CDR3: TGTGCCAGCAATATCCGGGGAATAGCGAGCCAATCCCACGAGCAGTACTTC. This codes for CASNIRGIASQSHEQYF.

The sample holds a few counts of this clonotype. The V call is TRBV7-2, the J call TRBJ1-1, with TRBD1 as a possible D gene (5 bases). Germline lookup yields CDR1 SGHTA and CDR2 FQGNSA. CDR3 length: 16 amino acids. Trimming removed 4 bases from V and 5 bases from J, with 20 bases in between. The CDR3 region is CASSSQPGPPKTEAFF. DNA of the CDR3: TGTGCCAGCAGCTCCCAGCCGGGACCGCCTAAAACTGAAGCTTTCTTT.

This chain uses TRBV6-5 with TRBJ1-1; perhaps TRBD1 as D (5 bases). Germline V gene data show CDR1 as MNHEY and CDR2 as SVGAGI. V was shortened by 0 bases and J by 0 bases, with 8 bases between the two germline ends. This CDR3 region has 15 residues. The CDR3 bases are TGTGCCAGCAGTTACTCGGGACCTATGAACACTGAAGCTTTCTTT. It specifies CASSYSGPMNTEAFF.

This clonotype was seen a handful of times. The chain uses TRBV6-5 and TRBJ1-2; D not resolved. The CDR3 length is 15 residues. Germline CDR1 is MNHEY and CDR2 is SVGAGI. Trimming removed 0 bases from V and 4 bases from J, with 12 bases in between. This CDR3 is CASSYSNTQVYGYTF. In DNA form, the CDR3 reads TGTGCCAGCAGTTACTCGAATACACAAGTCTATGGCTACACCTTC.

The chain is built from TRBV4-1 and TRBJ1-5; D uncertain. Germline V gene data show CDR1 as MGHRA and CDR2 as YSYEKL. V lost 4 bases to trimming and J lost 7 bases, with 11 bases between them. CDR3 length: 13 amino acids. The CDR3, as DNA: TGCGCCAGCAGCCCCGTCGTTAACCAGCCCCAGCATTTT. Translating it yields CASSPVVNQPQHF.

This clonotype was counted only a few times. CDR3 loop: CSVETTKTGKFF. The CDR3 coding sequence is TGCAGCGTTGAAACGACTAAGACAGGAAAGTTCTTC. The V and J genes are TRBV29-1 and TRBJ2-1; the D gene is possibly TRBD1 (6 bases). V dropped 2 bases and J dropped 14 bases, with 16 bases sitting between them. Germline assignment: CDR1 SQVTM and CDR2 ANQGSEA. The CDR3 is 12 amino acids.

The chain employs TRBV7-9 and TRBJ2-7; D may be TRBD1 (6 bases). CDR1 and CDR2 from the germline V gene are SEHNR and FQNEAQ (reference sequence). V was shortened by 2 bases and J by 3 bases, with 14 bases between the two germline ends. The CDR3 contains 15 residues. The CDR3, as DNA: TGTGCCAGCAGCTTACTCAGTGAACAGGGCTACGAGCAGTACTTC. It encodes CASSLLSEQGYEQYF.

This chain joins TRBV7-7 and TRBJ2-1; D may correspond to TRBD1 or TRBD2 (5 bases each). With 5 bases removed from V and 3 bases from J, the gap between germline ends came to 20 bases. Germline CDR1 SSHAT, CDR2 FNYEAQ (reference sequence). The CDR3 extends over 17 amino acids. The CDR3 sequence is CASSPDLGGGGYNEQFF. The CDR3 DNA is TGTGCCAGCAGCCCTGACCTAGGTGGGGGTGGCTACAATGAGCAGTTCTTC.

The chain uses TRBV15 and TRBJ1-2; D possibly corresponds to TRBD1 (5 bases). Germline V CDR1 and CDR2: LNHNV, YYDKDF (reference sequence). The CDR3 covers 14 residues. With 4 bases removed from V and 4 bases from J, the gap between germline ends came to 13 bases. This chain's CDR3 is CATSTDTVTYGYTF. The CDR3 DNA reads TGTGCCACCAGCACGGACACCGTGACCTATGGCTACACCTTC.

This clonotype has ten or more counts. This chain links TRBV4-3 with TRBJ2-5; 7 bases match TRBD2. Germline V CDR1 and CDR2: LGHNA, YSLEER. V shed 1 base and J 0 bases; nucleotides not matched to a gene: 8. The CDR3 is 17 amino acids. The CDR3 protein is CASSQGRLAGYQETQYF. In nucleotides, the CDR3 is TGCGCCAGCAGCCAAGGCCGACTAGCAGGGTACCAAGAGACCCAGTACTTC.

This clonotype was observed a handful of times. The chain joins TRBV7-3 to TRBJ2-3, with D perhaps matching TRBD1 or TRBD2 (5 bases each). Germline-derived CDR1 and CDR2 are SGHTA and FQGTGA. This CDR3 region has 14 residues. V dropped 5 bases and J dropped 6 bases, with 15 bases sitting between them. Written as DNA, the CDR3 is TGTGCCAGCAGCCGAGGGTACCAGGGCGATACGCAGTATTTT. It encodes CASSRGYQGDTQYF.

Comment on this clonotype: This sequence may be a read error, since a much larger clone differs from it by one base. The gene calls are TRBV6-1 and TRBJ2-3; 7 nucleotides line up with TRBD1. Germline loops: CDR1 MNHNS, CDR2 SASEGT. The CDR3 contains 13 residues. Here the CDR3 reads CASSEQGEDTRYF. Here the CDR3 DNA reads TGTGCCAGCAGTGAGCAGGGGGAAGATACGCGGTATTTT.

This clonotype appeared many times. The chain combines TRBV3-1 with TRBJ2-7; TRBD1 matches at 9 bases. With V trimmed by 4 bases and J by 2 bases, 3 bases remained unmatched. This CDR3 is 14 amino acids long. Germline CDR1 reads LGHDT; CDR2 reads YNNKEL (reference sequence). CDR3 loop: CASSPGQGPYEQYF. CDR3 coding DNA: TGTGCCAGCAGCCCGGGACAGGGTCCCTACGAGCAGTACTTC.

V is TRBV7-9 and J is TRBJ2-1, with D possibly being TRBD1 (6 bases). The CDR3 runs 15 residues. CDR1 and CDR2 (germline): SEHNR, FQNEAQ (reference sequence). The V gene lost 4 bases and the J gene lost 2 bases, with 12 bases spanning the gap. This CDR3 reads CASSSRGDPYNEQFF. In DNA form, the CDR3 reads TGTGCCAGCAGCTCCAGGGGTGATCCCTACAATGAGCAGTTCTTC.

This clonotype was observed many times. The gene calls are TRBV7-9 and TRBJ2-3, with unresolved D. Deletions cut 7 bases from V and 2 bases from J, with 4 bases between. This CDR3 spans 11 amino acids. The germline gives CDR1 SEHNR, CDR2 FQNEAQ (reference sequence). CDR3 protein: CASTPTDTQYF. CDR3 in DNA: TGTGCCAGCACTCCCACAGATACGCAGTATTTT.

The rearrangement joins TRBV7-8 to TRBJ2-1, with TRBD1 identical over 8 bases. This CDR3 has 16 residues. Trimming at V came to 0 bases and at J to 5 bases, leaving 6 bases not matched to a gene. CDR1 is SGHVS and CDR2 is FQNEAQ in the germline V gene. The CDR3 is CASSLALRTGHNEQFF. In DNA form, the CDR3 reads TGTGCCAGCAGCTTAGCGCTCCGGACAGGGCACAATGAGCAGTTCTTC.

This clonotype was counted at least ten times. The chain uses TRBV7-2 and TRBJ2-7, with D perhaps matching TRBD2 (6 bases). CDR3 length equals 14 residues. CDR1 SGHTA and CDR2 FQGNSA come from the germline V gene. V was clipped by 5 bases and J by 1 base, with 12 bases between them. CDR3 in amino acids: CASSPSGRSYEQYF. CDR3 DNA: TGTGCCAGCAGCCCAAGCGGGCGGTCCTACGAGCAGTACTTC.

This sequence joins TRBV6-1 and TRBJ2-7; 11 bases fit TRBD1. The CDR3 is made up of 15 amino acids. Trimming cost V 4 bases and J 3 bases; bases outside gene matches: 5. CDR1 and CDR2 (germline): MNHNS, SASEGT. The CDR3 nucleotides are TGTGCCAGCAGTGGGTCCGGGACAGGGGGCTACGAGCAGTACTTC. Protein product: CASSGSGTGGYEQYF.

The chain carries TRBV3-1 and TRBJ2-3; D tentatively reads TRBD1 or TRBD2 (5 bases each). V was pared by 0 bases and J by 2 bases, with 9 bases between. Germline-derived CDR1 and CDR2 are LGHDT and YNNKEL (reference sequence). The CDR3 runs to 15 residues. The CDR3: CASSQDPGTTDTQYF. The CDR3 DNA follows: TGTGCCAGCAGCCAAGATCCGGGGACCACAGATACGCAGTATTTT.

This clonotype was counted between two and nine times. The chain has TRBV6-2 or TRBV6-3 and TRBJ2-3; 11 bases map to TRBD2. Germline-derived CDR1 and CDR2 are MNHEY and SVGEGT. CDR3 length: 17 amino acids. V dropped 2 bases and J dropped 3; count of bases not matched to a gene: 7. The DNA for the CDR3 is TGTGCCAGCAGTTACACGGCTAGCGGGGGGTCGACAGATACGCAGTATTTT. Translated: CASSYTASGGSTDTQYF.

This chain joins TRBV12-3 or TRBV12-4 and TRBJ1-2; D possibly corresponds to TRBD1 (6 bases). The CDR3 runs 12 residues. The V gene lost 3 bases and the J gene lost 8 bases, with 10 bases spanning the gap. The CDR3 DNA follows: TGTGCCAGCAGTTTGGCGGGGGGCGGCTACACCTTC. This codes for CASSLAGGGYTF.

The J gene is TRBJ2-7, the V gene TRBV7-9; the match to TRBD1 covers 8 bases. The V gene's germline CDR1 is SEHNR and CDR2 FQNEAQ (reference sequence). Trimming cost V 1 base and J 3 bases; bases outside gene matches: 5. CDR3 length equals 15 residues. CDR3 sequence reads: CASSLVGTGSYEQYF. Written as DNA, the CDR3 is TGTGCCAGCAGCTTAGTCGGGACAGGAAGCTACGAGCAGTACTTC. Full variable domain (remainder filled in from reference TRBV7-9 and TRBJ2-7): DTGVSQNPRHKITKRGQNVTFRCDPISEHNRLYWYRQTLGQGPEFLTYFQNEAQLEKSRLLSDRFSAERPKGSFSTLEIQRTEQGDSAMYLCASSLVGTGSYEQYFGPGTRLTVT.

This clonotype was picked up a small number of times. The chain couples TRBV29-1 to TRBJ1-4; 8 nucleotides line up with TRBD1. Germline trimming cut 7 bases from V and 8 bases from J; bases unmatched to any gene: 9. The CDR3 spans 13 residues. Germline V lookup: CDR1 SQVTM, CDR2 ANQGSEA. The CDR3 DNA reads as TGCAGCGCTCGGACAGGGAGTAGCGAAAAACTGTTTTTT. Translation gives CSARTGSSEKLFF.

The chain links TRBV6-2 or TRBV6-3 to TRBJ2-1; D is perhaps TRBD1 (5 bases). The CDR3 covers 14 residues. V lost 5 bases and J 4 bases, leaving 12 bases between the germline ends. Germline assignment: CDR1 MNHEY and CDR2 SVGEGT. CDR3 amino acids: CASSAGYRYNEQFF. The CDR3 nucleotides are TGTGCCAGCAGTGCCGGATACAGGTACAATGAGCAGTTCTTC.

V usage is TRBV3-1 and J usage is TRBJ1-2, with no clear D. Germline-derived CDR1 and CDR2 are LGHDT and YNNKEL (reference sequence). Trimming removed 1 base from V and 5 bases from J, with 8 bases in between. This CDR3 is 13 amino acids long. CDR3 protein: CASSQVREYGYTF. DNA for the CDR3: TGTGCCAGCAGCCAAGTGAGGGAATATGGCTACACCTTC. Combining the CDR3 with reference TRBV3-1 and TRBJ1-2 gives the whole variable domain DTAVSQTPKYLVTQMGNDKSIKCEQNLGHDTMYWYKQDSKKFLKIMFSYNNKELIINETVPNRFSPKSPDKAHLNLHINSLELGDSAVYFCASSQVREYGYTFGSGTRLTVV.